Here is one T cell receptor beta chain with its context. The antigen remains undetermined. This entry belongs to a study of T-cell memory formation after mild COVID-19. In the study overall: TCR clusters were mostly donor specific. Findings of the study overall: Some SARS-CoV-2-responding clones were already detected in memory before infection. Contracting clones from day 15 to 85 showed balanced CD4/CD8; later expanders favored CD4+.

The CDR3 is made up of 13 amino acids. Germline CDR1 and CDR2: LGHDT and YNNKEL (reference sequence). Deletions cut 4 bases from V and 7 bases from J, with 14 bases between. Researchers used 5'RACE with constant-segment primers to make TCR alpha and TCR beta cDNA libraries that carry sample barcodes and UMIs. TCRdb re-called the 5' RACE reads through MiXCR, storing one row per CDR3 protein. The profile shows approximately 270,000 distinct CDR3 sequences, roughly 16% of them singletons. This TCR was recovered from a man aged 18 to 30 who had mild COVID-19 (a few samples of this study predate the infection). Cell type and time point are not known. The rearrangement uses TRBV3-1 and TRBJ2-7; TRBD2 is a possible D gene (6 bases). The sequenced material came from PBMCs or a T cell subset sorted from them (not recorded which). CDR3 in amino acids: CASSPGLSEEQYF. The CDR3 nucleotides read TGTGCCAGCAGCCCGGGACTGTCGGAGGAGCAGTACTTC.